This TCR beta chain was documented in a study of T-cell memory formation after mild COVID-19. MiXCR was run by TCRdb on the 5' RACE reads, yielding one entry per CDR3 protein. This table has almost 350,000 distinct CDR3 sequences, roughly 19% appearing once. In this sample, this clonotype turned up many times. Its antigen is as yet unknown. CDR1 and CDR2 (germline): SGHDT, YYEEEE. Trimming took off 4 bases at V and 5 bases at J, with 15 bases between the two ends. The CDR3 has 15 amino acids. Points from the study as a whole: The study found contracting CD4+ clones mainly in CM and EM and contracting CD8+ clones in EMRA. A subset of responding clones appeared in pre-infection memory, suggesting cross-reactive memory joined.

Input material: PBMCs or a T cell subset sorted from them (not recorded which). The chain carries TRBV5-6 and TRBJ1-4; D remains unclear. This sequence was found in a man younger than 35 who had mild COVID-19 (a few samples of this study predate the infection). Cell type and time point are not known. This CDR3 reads CASSILQPQNEKLFF. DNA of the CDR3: TGTGCCAGCAGCATCCTACAGCCACAGAATGAAAAACTGTTTTTT.